This T cell receptor (beta chain) stems from a study of OX40 agonist ivuxolimab in advanced cancers. Background on the study: Partial responses occurred in Three dose-escalation patients, one with hepatocellular carcinoma and two with cutaneous melanoma.

TCRdb keeps only in-frame clones here, not all; method: immunoSEQ multiplex PCR. Seen here are about 22,000 clones, about 90% observed once, and the top ten hold roughly 30%. Trimming left V 3 bases short and J 6 bases short, with 11 bases between. The length of the CDR3 is 13 residues. Germline V lookup: CDR1 LGHNA, CDR2 YSLEER. Study observations and caveats: The antigen specificity of the peripheral T cells (those that were expanded) was not determined. The 0.1-3.0 mg/kg partial responders had among the lowest clonal expansion.

Concerning this clone itself: Its target is not known.

This material consisted of CD4+ or CD8+ T cells sorted from blood, taken in a trial of the OX40 agonist ivuxolimab. The sequence was collected from an adult with an advanced solid tumor such as melanoma, head and neck, liver or kidney cancer. The gene calls are TRBV4-3 and TRBJ1-2, with no clear D. CDR3 DNA: TGCGCCAGCAGCCAGGTGACACGGAATGGCTACACCTTC. This sequence encodes CASSQVTRNGYTF.